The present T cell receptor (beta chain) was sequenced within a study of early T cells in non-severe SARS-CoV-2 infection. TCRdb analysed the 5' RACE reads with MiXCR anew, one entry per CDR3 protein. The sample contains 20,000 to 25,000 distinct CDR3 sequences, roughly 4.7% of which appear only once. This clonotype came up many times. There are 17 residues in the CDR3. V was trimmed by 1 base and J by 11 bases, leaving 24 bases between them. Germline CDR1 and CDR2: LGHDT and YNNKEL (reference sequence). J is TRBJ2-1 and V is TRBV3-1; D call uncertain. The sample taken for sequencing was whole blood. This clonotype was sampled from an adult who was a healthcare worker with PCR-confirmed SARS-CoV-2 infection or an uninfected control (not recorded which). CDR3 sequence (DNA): TGTGCCAGCAGCCAAGGGTCAAGGACCAGAGCGACGGTTAAGCAGTTCTTC. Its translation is CASSQGSRTRATVKQFF.